The 9 T cell receptor beta chains in this list originate from one sample, sequenced in a study of blood T cell repertoires in COVID-19. The table came from immunoSEQ multiplex PCR; TCRdb's copy has only in-frame clones and leaves some out. The data hold some 200,000 clones, with less than 90% observed a single time. The source material was peripheral blood. The receptor set was obtained from a woman between 50 and 59 years old with acute or convalescent COVID-19.

The chain couples TRBV5-4 to TRBJ2-1, with 10 positions matching TRBD2. The length of the CDR3 is 18 residues. Germline-derived CDR1 and CDR2 are SGHNT and YYREEE (reference sequence). The trim removed 0 bases at V and 1 base at J, leaving 7 bases unmatched. The CDR3 sequence: CASSLGLAGARSYNEQFF. The CDR3 coding sequence is TGTGCCAGCAGCTTGGGGCTAGCGGGGGCCCGATCCTACAATGAGCAGTTCTTC.

The V and J genes are TRBV20-1 and TRBJ1-3; D gene unclear. The CDR3 runs 14 residues. Germline CDR1 is DFQATT and CDR2 is SNEGSKA (reference sequence). V was clipped by 3 bases and J by 0 bases, with 9 bases between them. The CDR3 loop reads CSASGGSSGNTIYF. The CDR3 region has the DNA TGCAGTGCTAGTGGTGGGAGCTCTGGAAACACCATATATTTT.

The gene calls are TRBV10-2 and TRBJ2-7; D perhaps matches TRBD1 (6 bases). Germline assignment: CDR1 WSHSY and CDR2 SAAADI. The CDR3 has 14 amino acids. Trimming stripped 7 bases from V and 1 base from J, with 14 bases between. DNA of the CDR3: TGCGCCAGCACCCTAGGGGGTAGGTCCTACGAGCAGTACTTC. Encoded protein: CASTLGGRSYEQYF.

V gene TRBV6-1 combines with J gene TRBJ1-5; 9 nucleotides align to TRBD1. Germline values: CDR1 MNHNS, CDR2 SASEGT. The junction had 5 bases not matched to a gene; V was cut back by 4 bases and J by 1 base. The CDR3 extends over 16 amino acids. DNA of the CDR3: TGTGCCAGCAGTGCCAAAGGGACAGGGAGCAATCAGCCCCAGCATTTT. This gives the protein CASSAKGTGSNQPQHF.

The gene calls are TRBV5-6 and TRBJ1-2; 7 nucleotides line up with TRBD1. This CDR3 has 15 residues. Trimming removed 4 bases from V and 2 bases from J; junction bases left unmatched: 8. The germline V gene encodes CDR1 SGHDT and CDR2 YYEEEE. The CDR3 nucleotides read TGTGCCAGCAGCCCTGGACAGGTTCGCAACTATGGCTACACCTTC. This codes for CASSPGQVRNYGYTF.

This rearrangement joins TRBV11-2 to TRBJ2-7; TRBD2 matches at 12 bases. V dropped 4 bases and J dropped 5; count of bases not matched to a gene: 15. The CDR3 length is 18 residues. Germline V CDR1 and CDR2: SGHAT, FQNNGV. This CDR3 reads CASSSLEGLAGGPHEQYF. The CDR3 region has the DNA TGTGCCAGCAGCTCCTTAGAGGGTCTAGCGGGAGGGCCCCACGAGCAGTACTTC.

V usage is TRBV7-2 and J usage is TRBJ1-2; 11 bases match TRBD1. The CDR3 contains 18 residues. Germline loops: CDR1 SGHTA, CDR2 FQGNSA. V lost 2 bases and J lost 6; bases outside the gene matches: 14. As DNA, the CDR3 is TGTGCCAGCAGCTTAAATTTAGTTGTCCGGGACAGGGGGGATGGCTACACCTTC. Its translation: CASSLNLVVRDRGDGYTF.

The V and J genes are TRBV5-1 and TRBJ1-2; 7 bases match TRBD1. J was trimmed by 2 bases and V by 0 bases; bases with no gene match: 1. This CDR3 spans 14 amino acids. Germline loops: CDR1 SGHRS, CDR2 YFSETQ. The DNA for the CDR3 is TGCGCCAGCAGCTTGGAGGGACAGAACTATGGCTACACCTTC. Its translation is CASSLEGQNYGYTF.

In this sample, this clone turned up once. V is TRBV10-3 and J is TRBJ1-1, with 9 nucleotides matching TRBD1. The CDR3 has 17 residues. Per the germline V gene, CDR1 is ENHRY and CDR2 is SYGVKD. Unmatched junction bases numbered 9, after V lost 0 bases and J lost 4 bases. Here the CDR3 DNA reads TGTGCCATCAGTGAGTCGCGAGACAGGGGGGCCCTCACTGAAGCTTTCTTT. It is translated as CAISESRDRGALTEAFF.